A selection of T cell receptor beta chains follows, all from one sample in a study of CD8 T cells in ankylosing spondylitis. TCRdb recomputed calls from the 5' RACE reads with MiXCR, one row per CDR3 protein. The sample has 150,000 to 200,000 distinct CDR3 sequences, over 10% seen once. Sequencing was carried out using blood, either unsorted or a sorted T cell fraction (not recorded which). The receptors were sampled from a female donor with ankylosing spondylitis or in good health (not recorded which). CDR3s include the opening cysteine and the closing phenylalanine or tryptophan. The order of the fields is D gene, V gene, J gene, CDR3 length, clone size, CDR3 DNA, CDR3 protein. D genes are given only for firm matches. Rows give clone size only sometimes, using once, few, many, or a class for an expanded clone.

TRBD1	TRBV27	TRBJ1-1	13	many	TGTGCCAGCAGTTCCGGACAGGGGACTGAAGCTTTCTTT	CASSSGQGTEAFF
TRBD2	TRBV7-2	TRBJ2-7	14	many	TGTGCCAGCAGCATTAGCGGGAGTGCGTACGAGCAGTACTTC	CASSISGSAYEQYF
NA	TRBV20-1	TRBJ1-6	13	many	TGCAGTGCTCGCGGACTCGAGGGTTCACCCCTCCACTTT	CSARGLEGSPLHF
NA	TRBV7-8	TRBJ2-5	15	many	TGTGCCAGCAGCTTAGTTCCCGGGGCCCAAGAGACCCAGTACTTC	CASSLVPGAQETQYF
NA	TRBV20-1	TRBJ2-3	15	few	TGCAGTTTCCGAAGGGGGGGGGGGGCCGAAGATACGCAGTATTTT	CSFRRGGGAEDTQYF
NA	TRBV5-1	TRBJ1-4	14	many	TGCGCCAGCAGCTCGGACAGCCTGAATGAAAAACTGTTTTTT	CASSSDSLNEKLFF
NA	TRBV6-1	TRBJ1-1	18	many	TGTGCCAGCAGACCACCCCTCAGGGCAGGGGCGGTTGAGGCTGAAGCTTTCTTT	CASRPPLRAGAVEAEAFF
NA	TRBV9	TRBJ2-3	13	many	TGTGCCAGCAGCGCAAGAGTAGCAGATACGCAGTATTTT	CASSARVADTQYF
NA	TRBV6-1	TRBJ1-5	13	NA	TGTGCCAGCAGTGAAGGACGAAATCAGCCCCAGCATTTT	CASSEGRNQPQHF
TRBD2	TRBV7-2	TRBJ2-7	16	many	TGTGCCAGCAGCTCGAGCCTAGCGGGAGATTCTTACGAGCAGTACTTC	CASSSSLAGDSYEQYF
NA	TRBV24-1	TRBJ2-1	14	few	TGTGCCACCAGTGATTTTTCCAGGTACAATGAGCAGTTCTTC	CATSDFSRYNEQFF
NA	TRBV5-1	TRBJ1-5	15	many	TGTGCCAGCAGCTTAGCCGGGAATAGCAATCAGCCCCAGCATTTT	CASSLAGNSNQPQHF
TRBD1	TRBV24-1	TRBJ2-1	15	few	TGTGCCACCAGTGATCCCCAGCCAGGGGGCGATGAGCAGTTCTTC	CATSDPQPGGDEQFF
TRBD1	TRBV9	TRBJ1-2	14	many	TGTGCCAGCAGCGAGGGACAGTACCCCTATGGCTACACCTTC	CASSEGQYPYGYTF
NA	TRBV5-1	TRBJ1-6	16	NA	TGCGCCAGCAGCTTGGTCGCCCAATCAGGGGAATCACCCCTCCACTTT	CASSLVAQSGESPLHF